The T cell receptor (beta chain) described here comes from a study of blood T cell repertoires in COVID-19. Here immunoSEQ multiplex PCR was the method, and the copy in TCRdb shows in-frame clones only, minus some. The table records some 200,000 clones, around 84% of them present only once. Germline CDR1 reads SGDLS; CDR2 reads YYNGEE. V shed 4 bases, J shed 3 bases, and the junction held 5 bases outside the gene matches. The CDR3 is 17 residues long. Sequencing input: peripheral blood. This chain uses TRBV9 with TRBJ2-6, with 12 nucleotides matching TRBD2. The receptor comes from a man aged 50-59 years with acute or convalescent COVID-19. The CDR3 loop reads CASSIGLAGRGANVLTF. CDR3 sequence (DNA): TGTGCCAGCAGCATCGGACTAGCGGGGCGTGGGGCCAACGTCCTGACTTTC.